These 32 T cell receptor beta chains originate from one sample sequenced in a study of blood T cell repertoires in COVID-19. Sequencing used immunoSEQ multiplex PCR; TCRdb keeps in-frame clones, though not all of them. Of around 130,000 clones in the sample, 80% were seen once. The sample comprised peripheral blood. These receptors all stem from a man between 65 and 85 years old with acute or convalescent COVID-19.

This rearrangement joins TRBV4-1 to TRBJ1-5, with TRBD1 identical over 8 bases. This CDR3 has 15 residues. V gave up 6 bases and J gave up 7 bases; unmatched junction bases: 11. Germline V gene data show CDR1 as MGHRA and CDR2 as YSYEKL. This CDR3 is CASSLRTGSAQPQHF. As DNA, the CDR3 is TGCGCCAGCAGTCTAAGGACAGGGTCGGCCCAGCCCCAGCATTTT.

The rearrangement joins TRBV3-1 (or the pseudogene TRBV3-2) to TRBJ2-7; 8 nucleotides line up with TRBD1. This CDR3 comprises 14 residues. Germline V gene lookup returns CDR1 LGHDT and CDR2 YNNKEL (reference sequence). The V and J ends lost 4 bases and 0 bases, in that order; junction bases with no gene match: 2. CDR3 nucleotide sequence: TGTGCCAGCAGCCTCCAGGGGGCCTCCTACGAGCAGTACTTC. Translating it yields CASSLQGASYEQYF.

The V call is TRBV5-1, the J call TRBJ2-6, with a weak D call TRBD2 (5 bases). The V gene's germline CDR1 is SGHRS and CDR2 YFSETQ. The CDR3 has 15 residues. Trimming removed 0 bases from V and 2 bases from J, with 6 bases in between. CDR3 sequence: CASSLAGTGANVLTF. As DNA, the CDR3 is TGCGCCAGCAGCTTGGCCGGGACTGGGGCCAACGTCCTGACTTTC.

V and J are TRBV11-2 and TRBJ1-6, with D unresolved. CDR1 and CDR2 from the germline V gene are SGHAT and FQNNGV. The CDR3 covers 14 residues. With 1 base removed from V and 5 bases from J, the gap between germline ends came to 6 bases. The CDR3 nucleotides are TGTGCCAGCAGCTTAGGCAGGAATAATTCACCCCTCCACTTT. Translating gives CASSLGRNNSPLHF.

This chain connects TRBV21-1 to TRBJ2-7; TRBD2, the table's D call, was not compared with the DNA. TRBV21-1 is described as a pseudogene. The CDR3 is 12 amino acids. DNA of the CDR3: TGTGCCAGCAGTGGAGTTTTCTACGAGCAGTACTTC. Encoded protein: CASSGVFYEQYF.

This clone was counted ten times or more. The chain combines TRBV6-1 with TRBJ2-3, with 10 bases matching TRBD1. The CDR3 consists of 16 residues. Germline V gene data show CDR1 as MNHNS and CDR2 as SASEGT. Trimming cost V 3 bases and J 1 base; bases outside gene matches: 4. The CDR3 spells CASSDDRGRGTDTQYF. CDR3 nucleotide sequence: TGTGCCAGCAGTGACGACAGGGGGCGAGGCACAGATACGCAGTATTTT.

This clone was seen repeatedly, ten times or more. The rearrangement uses TRBV7-2 and TRBJ2-7, with 9 positions matching TRBD2. CDR3 length equals 15 residues. Germline V gene lookup returns CDR1 SGHTA and CDR2 FQGNSA. After removal of 1 base from V and 2 bases from J, the junction contained 3 bases not matched to a gene. This CDR3 reads CASSLGLAATYEQYF. Here the CDR3 DNA reads TGTGCCAGCAGCTTAGGACTAGCGGCAACCTACGAGCAGTACTTC.

This clone was recorded a few times. CDR3 nucleotides: TGTGCCAGCTCACAACAGGGGGTTAAGGGTTCACCCCTCCACTTT. Amino acid sequence: CASSQQGVKGSPLHF. The chain has TRBV18 and TRBJ1-6; 8 positions match TRBD1. The CDR3 totals 15 residues. Germline loops: CDR1 KGHSH, CDR2 LQKENI. V trimming: 4 bases; J trimming: 9 bases; junction bases outside the gene matches: 8. Supplemented by reference TRBV18 and TRBJ1-6, the full variable domain reads NAGVMQNPRHLVRRRGQEARLRCSPMKGHSHVYWYRQLPEEGLKFMVYLQKENIIDESGMPKERFSAEFPKEGPSILRIQQVVRGDSAAYFCASSQQGVKGSPLHFGNGTRLTVT.

In this sample, this clone turned up a few times. The chain couples TRBV4-2 to TRBJ1-6, with a possible D match to TRBD1 (6 bases). Trimming cost V 0 bases and J 9 bases, with 21 bases left between them. Germline CDR1 is LGHNA and CDR2 is YNFKEQ. This CDR3 has 18 amino acids. CDR3 in DNA: TGTGCCAGCAGCCAAGAGACAGGATCCCTGACCCTAGGTTCACCCCTCCACTTT. It specifies CASSQETGSLTLGSPLHF.

This chain joins TRBV2 and TRBJ1-6, with TRBD1 identical over 9 bases. The ends lost 5 bases at V and 10 bases at J; junction bases unmatched: 3. The CDR3 is 13 amino acids. CDR1 is SNHLY and CDR2 is FYNNEI in the germline V gene. The CDR3 DNA reads as TGTGCCAGCAGTCGGGACAGGGACTCACCCCTCCACTTT. As protein: CASSRDRDSPLHF. The full variable domain, its missing parts supplied by reference TRBV2 and TRBJ1-6, is EPEVTQTPSHQVTQMGQEVILRCVPISNHLYFYWYRQILGQKVEFLVSFYNNEISEKSEIFDDQFSVERPDGSNFTLKIRSTKLEDSAMYFCASSRDRDSPLHFGNGTRLTVT.

The chain combines TRBV6-5 with TRBJ1-2, with 10 positions matching TRBD1. CDR1 MNHEY and CDR2 SVGAGI come from the germline V gene. J lost 3 bases, V lost 6 bases, and 4 bases had no gene match. The CDR3 totals 14 residues. CDR3 in DNA: TGTGCCAGCAGCGACAGGGGGCGCGACTATGGCTACACCTTC. Translation: CASSDRGRDYGYTF.

J is TRBJ2-5 and V is TRBV28; TRBD2 matches 7 bases. Germline loops: CDR1 MDHEN, CDR2 SYDVKM. The CDR3 is made up of 16 amino acids. Germline trimming cut 2 bases from V and 3 bases from J; bases unmatched to any gene: 9. CDR3 in DNA: TGTGCCAGCAGTTTACGTTTTGGCGGGGGAAAAGAGACCCAGTACTTC. This translates into CASSLRFGGGKETQYF.

The sample holds a few counts of this clone. The chain recombines TRBV3-1 (or the pseudogene TRBV3-2) with TRBJ1-1; D perhaps matches TRBD1 (5 bases). V dropped 1 base and J dropped 1 base, with 19 bases sitting between them. The CDR3 runs 18 residues. Germline lookup yields CDR1 LGHDT and CDR2 YNNKEL (reference sequence). This chain's CDR3 is CASSQGGGVDWRNTEAFF. The CDR3 bases are TGTGCCAGCAGCCAAGGCGGGGGAGTGGATTGGAGGAACACTGAAGCTTTCTTT.

V and J are TRBV5-1 and TRBJ2-3; 8 positions agree with TRBD2. V lost 0 bases, J lost 1 base, and 4 bases stayed unmatched. The CDR3 covers 16 residues. Per the germline V gene, CDR1 is SGHRS and CDR2 is YFSETQ. CDR3 coding DNA: TGCGCCAGCAGCTTGGGGCGGGGGGCTGGCACAGATACGCAGTATTTT. The encoded protein is CASSLGRGAGTDTQYF. Complete variable domain (other parts from reference TRBV5-1 and TRBJ2-3): KAGVTQTPRYLIKTRGQQVTLSCSPISGHRSVSWYQQTPGQGLQFLFEYFSETQRNKGNFPGRFSGRQFSNSRSEMNVSTLELGDSALYLCASSLGRGAGTDTQYFGPGTRLTVL.

V gene TRBV19 combines with J gene TRBJ2-2; TRBD1 agrees at 8 bases. The germline CDR1 and CDR2 sequences are LNHDA and SQIVND (reference sequence). The CDR3 spans 14 residues. The ends lost 1 base at V and 5 bases at J; junction bases unmatched: 0. CDR3 amino acids: CASSIGTGTGELFF. The CDR3 DNA reads TGTGCCAGTAGTATAGGGACAGGGACCGGGGAGCTGTTTTTT.

CDR3 sequence: CSASVPGTSGHNEQFF. The CDR3, as DNA: TGCAGTGCTAGTGTTCCGGGGACTAGCGGTCACAATGAGCAGTTCTTC. The chain links TRBV20-1 to TRBJ2-1, with 11 bases matching TRBD2. The CDR3 is 16 residues long. Germline-derived CDR1 and CDR2 are DFQATT and SNEGSKA (reference sequence). The V segment lost 3 bases and the J segment 5 bases; nucleotides outside the gene matches: 9.

CDR3 sequence: CACPGQVNSPLHF. In nucleotides, the CDR3 is TGTGCCTGTCCGGGACAGGTAAATTCACCCCTCCACTTT. The chain has TRBV30 and TRBJ1-6; 8 positions match TRBD1. Germline assignment: CDR1 GTSNPN and CDR2 SVGIG (reference sequence). CDR3 length: 13 amino acids. Trimming took 6 bases from V and 7 from J; bases not matched to a gene: 5.

The chain carries TRBV5-1 and TRBJ1-6, with D perhaps TRBD1 (6 bases). Trimming pared 1 base from V and 9 bases from J, leaving 14 bases between. Per the germline V gene, CDR1 is SGHRS and CDR2 is YFSETQ. The CDR3 sequence is 15 residues long. CDR3 in amino acids: CASSLRTGPSSPLHF. In DNA, the CDR3 is TGCGCCAGCAGCTTGAGAACAGGGCCTAGTTCACCCCTCCACTTT. Full variable domain (remainder filled in from reference TRBV5-1 and TRBJ1-6): KAGVTQTPRYLIKTRGQQVTLSCSPISGHRSVSWYQQTPGQGLQFLFEYFSETQRNKGNFPGRFSGRQFSNSRSEMNVSTLELGDSALYLCASSLRTGPSSPLHFGNGTRLTVT.

This chain joins TRBV7-8 and TRBJ2-2; 10 bases line up with TRBD2. Germline V lookup: CDR1 SGHVS, CDR2 FQNEAQ. Trimming cost V 6 bases and J 4 bases; bases outside gene matches: 8. The CDR3 consists of 16 residues. The CDR3 sequence is CASRPSGGAGTGELFF. The CDR3 DNA follows: TGTGCCAGCAGGCCCAGCGGGGGGGCGGGCACCGGGGAGCTGTTTTTT.

The V gene is TRBV5-1, the J gene TRBJ1-2, with TRBD1 as a possible D gene (5 bases). CDR3 length: 14 residues. CDR1 SGHRS and CDR2 YFSETQ come from the germline V gene. Trimming took off 3 bases at V and 2 bases at J, with 11 bases between the two ends. The CDR3 nucleotides read TGCGCCAGCAGCTCGGACATGAAAAACTATGGCTACACCTTC. It translates to CASSSDMKNYGYTF.

J is TRBJ2-1 and V is TRBV5-4; 7 bases agree with TRBD1. The CDR3 extends over 17 amino acids. Trimming cost V 5 bases and J 5 bases; bases outside gene matches: 16. CDR1 is SGHNT and CDR2 is YYREEE in the germline V gene (reference sequence). CDR3 sequence reads: CASSSAGGRGADNEQFF. DNA of the CDR3: TGTGCCAGCAGTTCAGCAGGGGGTCGAGGTGCGGACAATGAGCAGTTCTTC.

The chain carries TRBV14 and TRBJ2-3, with 14 nucleotides matching TRBD2. V trimming: 2 bases; J trimming: 0 bases; junction bases outside the gene matches: 13. CDR3 length: 21 residues. Germline-derived CDR1 and CDR2 are SGHDN and FVKESK. The CDR3 nucleotides read TGTGCCAGCAGCCAACGTTATGGGACTAGCGGGGGTTCCCTTAGCACAGATACGCAGTATTTT. This translates into CASSQRYGTSGGSLSTDTQYF.

V usage is TRBV3-1 (or the pseudogene TRBV3-2) and J usage is TRBJ1-6; D not certain. Looked up from germline, CDR1 is LGHDT and CDR2 is YNNKEL (reference sequence). With 1 base removed from V and 10 bases from J, the gap between germline ends came to 11 bases. The CDR3 has 14 residues. The CDR3 coding sequence is TGTGCCAGCAGCCAAGTCGTCGGGAACTCACCCCTCCACTTT. It translates to CASSQVVGNSPLHF.

This chain uses TRBV3-1 (or the pseudogene TRBV3-2) with TRBJ2-2; a weak D match, TRBD1 (6 bases). Germline CDR1 and CDR2: LGHDT and YNNKEL (reference sequence). The CDR3 runs 13 residues. V lost 4 bases and J lost 6, with 9 bases in between. CDR3 bases: TGTGCCAGCAGCCTACAGGGCGCCGGGGAGCTGTTTTTT. Translated, it gives CASSLQGAGELFF.

The chain employs TRBV2 and TRBJ1-4, with D perhaps TRBD1 (5 bases). Between the trimmed V and J ends, which lost 6 bases and 5 bases, there was a span of 13 bases. This CDR3 comprises 14 residues. CDR1 SNHLY and CDR2 FYNNEI come from the germline V gene. Here the CDR3 reads CASRAGTRNEKLFF. Written as DNA, the CDR3 is TGTGCCAGCAGAGCCGGGACTAGGAATGAAAAACTGTTTTTT.

This clone has just a few counts. V usage is TRBV3-1 (or the pseudogene TRBV3-2) and J usage is TRBJ1-2; unclear D gene. CDR3 length equals 15 residues. Trimming left V 3 bases short and J 4 bases short, with 15 bases between. Germline CDR1 LGHDT, CDR2 YNNKEL (reference sequence). CDR3 sequence reads: CASSHHSSTRYGYTF. CDR3 sequence (DNA): TGTGCCAGCAGCCACCACAGCTCTACTCGCTATGGCTACACCTTC.

This clone appeared once. The chain recombines TRBV6-6 with TRBJ2-3; TRBD1 agrees at 8 bases. V lost 6 bases, J lost 0 bases, and 5 bases stayed unmatched. Germline CDR1 is MNHNY and CDR2 is SVGAGI (reference sequence). The CDR3 sequence is 15 residues long. CDR3 DNA sequence: TGTGCCAGCAGCCCTAGGGACAGGAGCACAGATACGCAGTATTTT. It codes for CASSPRDRSTDTQYF.

This clone was seen a single time. The chain combines TRBV11-2 with TRBJ2-5; 10 nucleotides match TRBD1. V lost 5 bases and J lost 3; bases outside the gene matches: 6. This CDR3 has 15 amino acids. Germline-derived CDR1 and CDR2 are SGHAT and FQNNGV. The CDR3 protein is CASSQGTGDKETQYF. In DNA, the CDR3 is TGTGCCAGCAGCCAAGGGACAGGGGATAAAGAGACCCAGTACTTC. Using reference TRBV11-2 and TRBJ2-5 for the parts outside the CDR3, the full variable domain is EAGVAQSPRYKIIEKRQSVAFWCNPISGHATLYWYQQILGQGPKLLIQFQNNGVVDDSQLPKDRFSAERLKGVDSTLKIQPAKLEDSAVYLCASSQGTGDKETQYFGPGTRLLVL.

This chain links TRBV6-2 or TRBV6-3 with TRBJ2-5; tentatively, D is TRBD1 (6 bases). CDR1 MNHEY and CDR2 SVGEGT come from the germline V gene. V lost 0 bases and J lost 1, with 9 bases in between. The CDR3 length is 15 residues. The CDR3 sequence: CASSYSGRGQETQYF. CDR3 DNA sequence: TGTGCCAGCAGTTACTCTGGCAGGGGCCAAGAGACCCAGTACTTC.

V usage is TRBV7-8 and J usage is TRBJ2-2, with 8 bases aligning to TRBD1. Trimming removed 5 bases from V and 1 base from J; junction bases left unmatched: 6. The CDR3 covers 16 residues. Per germline, CDR1 SGHVS and CDR2 FQNEAQ. The CDR3 reads CASSLHDRGNTGELFF. CDR3 nucleotides: TGTGCCAGCAGCCTTCATGACAGGGGGAACACCGGGGAGCTGTTTTTT.

This clone was recorded once. The CDR3 bases are TGTGCCAGCAGTGTACAGCCCGGCGAGACCCAGTACTTC. The encoded protein is CASSVQPGETQYF. The J gene is TRBJ2-5, the V gene TRBV6-4; D unresolved. Germline V gives CDR1 MRHNA, CDR2 SNTAGT. This CDR3 region has 13 residues. Trimming took 4 bases from V and 5 from J, leaving 11 bases between them.

V gene TRBV3-1 (or the pseudogene TRBV3-2) combines with J gene TRBJ1-2; D gene ambiguous. V was pared by 2 bases and J by 4 bases, with 11 bases between. The CDR3 length is 14 residues. Germline CDR1 LGHDT, CDR2 YNNKEL (reference sequence). CDR3 residues: CASSQTDGIYGYTF. DNA for the CDR3: TGTGCCAGCAGCCAAACAGACGGGATCTATGGCTACACCTTC.